These T cell receptor beta chains were read from a single sample in a study of OX40 agonist ivuxolimab in advanced cancers. Libraries were prepared by immunoSEQ multiplex PCR; TCRdb keeps only in-frame clonotypes and omits some of them. The sample contains 50,000 to 65,000 clones, over 75% of which appear only once. Specimen: CD4+ or CD8+ T cells sorted from blood, collected in a trial of the OX40 agonist ivuxolimab. The receptor set was obtained from an adult with an advanced solid tumor such as melanoma, head and neck, liver or kidney cancer. Each CDR3 is given without its conserved first and last residue. Size is stated for part of the rows, as once, few or many counts, or as a class when the clone is expanded.

clone_size j_call v_call cdr3_aa
NA TRBJ2-1 TRBV5-1 ASSSQGQGTNEQF
NA TRBJ2-5 TRBV5-4 ASSPRSGGGETQY
NA TRBJ2-2 TRBV11-1 ASSPTSGGAWIGELF
NA TRBJ1-2 TRBV28 ASSLQGSHYGYT
NA TRBJ1-2 TRBV5-6 ASSRQGVYGYT
NA TRBJ2-7 TRBV7-4 ASSPGTGSYEQY
NA TRBJ1-5 TRBV28 ASSFRRPGRQPQH
once TRBJ2-6 TRBV9 ASSGQASGANVLT
NA TRBJ1-3 TRBV2 ASSDGTRRNTIY
NA TRBJ2-3 TRBV5-5 ASSLGVEGDTQY
NA TRBJ2-5 TRBV18 ASSPGAGTETQY
NA TRBJ2-6 TRBV28 ASSGSGTGVGSGANVLT
NA TRBJ1-5 TRBV11-2 ASSFDRGNQPQH
NA TRBJ1-2 TRBV21-1 ASSNIGARGYGYT
NA TRBJ1-4 TRBV7-8 ASSNSGGIATNEKLF
NA TRBJ2-2 TRBV5-4 ASSVRDRGNTGELF
NA TRBJ1-1 TRBV30 AWSAGGVEAF
NA TRBJ2-7 TRBV10-3 AISELAGTGNEQY
NA TRBJ1-5 TRBV9 ASSATGASNQPQH
NA TRBJ2-7 TRBV6-1 ASSQGTYYEQY
NA TRBJ1-1 TRBV10-3 AISSTPRGAEAF
NA TRBJ1-2 TRBV7-6 ASSLGHGNGYT
NA TRBJ2-3 TRBV10-1 ASRGSGFTDTQY
NA TRBJ1-4 TRBV5-4 ASSLSSGTVTNEKLF
NA TRBJ1-1 TRBV28 ASSLGPLGNTEAF
NA TRBJ2-2 TRBV7-6 ASSSGGTGELF
once TRBJ2-7 TRBV11-1 ASSSIPREIGYEQY
NA TRBJ2-3 TRBV4-2 ASSQDHRNFPDTQY
NA TRBJ2-7 TRBV6-6 ASSYGGRGEQY
NA TRBJ2-7 TRBV6-5 ASSYLGGIEQY
NA TRBJ2-2 TRBV5-1 ASSLAVRANTGELF
NA TRBJ2-2 TRBV10-1 ASSDGGTGELF
NA TRBJ2-1 TRBV11-2 ASSLGSSEGNEQF
NA TRBJ2-7 TRBV18 ASSEYRDRDTYEQY
NA TRBJ1-2 TRBV5-8 ASSPKVNYGYT
NA TRBJ1-4 TRBV19 ASSISGREKLF
NA TRBJ2-3 TRBV19 ASSAGTSADTQY
few TRBJ2-7 TRBV5-5 ASSLAGAISYEQY
once TRBJ1-2 TRBV28 ASREGTAGLFGGYT
NA TRBJ1-6 TRBV2 ASSMQENNSPLH
NA TRBJ2-1 TRBV9 ASSVNENNEQF
NA TRBJ2-1 TRBV25-1 ASTEGGLSYNEQF
once TRBJ1-5 TRBV27 ASSLASPGGSNQPQH
NA TRBJ1-4 TRBV28 ASSSPGTGNEKLF
NA TRBJ1-5 TRBV6-1 ASSEWVLSNQPQH
NA TRBJ1-2 TRBV5-6 ASSLAVGGGYT
few TRBJ1-4 TRBV2 ASSAGRPPSKLF
NA TRBJ1-5 TRBV10-3 AISEGGRLFSNQPQH
NA TRBJ2-7 TRBV28 ASKNPGLAATGEQY
NA TRBJ2-3 TRBV5-4 ASSLDRGTDTQY
once TRBJ1-5 TRBV9 ASSVGGDGDQPQH
NA TRBJ2-5 TRBV4-1 ASSQGASGDETQY
NA TRBJ1-2 TRBV19 ASSRRGGIGYGYT
NA TRBJ2-1 TRBV19 ASSTRQGADGQF
NA TRBJ2-7 TRBV9 ASSGGAGSSYEQY
NA TRBJ2-3 TRBV5-5 ASSSHDSAGLAGSTDTQY